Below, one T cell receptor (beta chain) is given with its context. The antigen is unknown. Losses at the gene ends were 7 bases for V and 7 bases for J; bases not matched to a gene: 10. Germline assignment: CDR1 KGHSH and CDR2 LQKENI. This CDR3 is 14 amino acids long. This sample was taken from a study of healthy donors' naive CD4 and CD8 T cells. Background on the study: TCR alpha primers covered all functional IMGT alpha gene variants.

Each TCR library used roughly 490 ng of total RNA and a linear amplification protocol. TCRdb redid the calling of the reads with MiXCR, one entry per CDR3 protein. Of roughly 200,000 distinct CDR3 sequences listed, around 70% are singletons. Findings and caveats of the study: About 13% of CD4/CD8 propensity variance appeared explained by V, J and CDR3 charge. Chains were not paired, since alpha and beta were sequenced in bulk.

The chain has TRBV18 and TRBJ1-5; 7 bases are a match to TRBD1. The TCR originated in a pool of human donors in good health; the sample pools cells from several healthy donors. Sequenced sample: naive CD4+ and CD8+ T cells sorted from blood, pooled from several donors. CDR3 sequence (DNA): TGTGCCAGCTTATCGGACAGGCTGGGCCAGCCCCAGCATTTT. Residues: CASLSDRLGQPQHF.